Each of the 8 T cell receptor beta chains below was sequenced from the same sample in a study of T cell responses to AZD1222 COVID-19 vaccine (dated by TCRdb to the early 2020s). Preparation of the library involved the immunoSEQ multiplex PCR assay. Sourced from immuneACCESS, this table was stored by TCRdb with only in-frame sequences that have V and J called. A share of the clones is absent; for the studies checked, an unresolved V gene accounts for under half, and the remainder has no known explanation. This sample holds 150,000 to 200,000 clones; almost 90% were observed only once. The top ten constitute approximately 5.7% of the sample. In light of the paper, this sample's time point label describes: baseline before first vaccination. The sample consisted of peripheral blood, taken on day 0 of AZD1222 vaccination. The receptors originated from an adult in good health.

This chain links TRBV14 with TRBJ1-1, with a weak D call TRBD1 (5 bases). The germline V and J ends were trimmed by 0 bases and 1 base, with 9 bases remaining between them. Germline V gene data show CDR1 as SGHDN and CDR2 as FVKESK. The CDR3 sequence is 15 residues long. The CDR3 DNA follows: TGTGCCAGCAGCCAAGACCCGGGGGGGAACACTGAAGCTTTCTTT. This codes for CASSQDPGGNTEAFF. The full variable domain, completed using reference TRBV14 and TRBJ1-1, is EAGVTQFPSHSVIEKGQTVTLRCDPISGHDNLYWYRRVMGKEIKFLLHFVKESKQDESGMPNNRFLAERTGGTYSTLKVQPAELEDSGVYFCASSQDPGGNTEAFFGQGTRLTVV.

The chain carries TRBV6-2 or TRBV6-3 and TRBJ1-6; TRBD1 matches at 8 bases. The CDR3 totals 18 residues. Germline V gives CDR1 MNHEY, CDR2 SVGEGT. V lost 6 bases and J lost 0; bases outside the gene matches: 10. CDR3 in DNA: TGTGCCAGCAGCCTTACAAGGGACAGGAGCTCCTATAATTCACCCCTCCACTTT. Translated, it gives CASSLTRDRSSYNSPLHF.

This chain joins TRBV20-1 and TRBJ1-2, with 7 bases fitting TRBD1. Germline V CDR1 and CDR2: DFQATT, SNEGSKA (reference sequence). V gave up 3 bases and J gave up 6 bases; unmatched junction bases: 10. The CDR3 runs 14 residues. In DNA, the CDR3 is TGCAGTGCTAGTCGCCAAGGGGGCGGTAATGGCTACACCTTC. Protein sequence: CSASRQGGGNGYTF.

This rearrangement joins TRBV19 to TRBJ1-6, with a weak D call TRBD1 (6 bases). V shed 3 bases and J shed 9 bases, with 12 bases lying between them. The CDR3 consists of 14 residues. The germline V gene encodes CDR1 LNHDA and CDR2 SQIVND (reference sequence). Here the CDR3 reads CASSMIGGGSPLHF. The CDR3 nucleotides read TGTGCCAGTAGTATGATCGGAGGGGGTTCACCCCTCCACTTT.

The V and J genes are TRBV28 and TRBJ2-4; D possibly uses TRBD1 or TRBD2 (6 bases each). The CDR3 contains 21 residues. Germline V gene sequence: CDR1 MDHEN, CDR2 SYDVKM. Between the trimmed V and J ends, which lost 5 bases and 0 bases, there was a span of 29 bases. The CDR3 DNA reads TGTGCCAGCAGTCCCTCCGGGACTCCTTCGAGATGGGGGCTAGCCAAAAACATTCAGTACTTC. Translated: CASSPSGTPSRWGLAKNIQYF.

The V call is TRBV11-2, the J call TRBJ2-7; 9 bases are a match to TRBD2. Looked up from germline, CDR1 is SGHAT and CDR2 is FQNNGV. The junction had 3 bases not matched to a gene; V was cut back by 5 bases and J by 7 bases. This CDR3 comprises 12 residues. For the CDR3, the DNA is TGTGCCAGCAGCCCTGCGGGGGGGGAGCAGTACTTC. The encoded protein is CASSPAGGEQYF.

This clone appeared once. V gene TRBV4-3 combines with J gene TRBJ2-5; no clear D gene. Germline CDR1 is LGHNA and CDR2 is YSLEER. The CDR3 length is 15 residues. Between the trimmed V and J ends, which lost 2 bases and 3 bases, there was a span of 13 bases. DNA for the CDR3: TGCGCCAGCAGCCAATCACTCCCACTAAAAGAGACCCAGTACTTC. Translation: CASSQSLPLKETQYF.

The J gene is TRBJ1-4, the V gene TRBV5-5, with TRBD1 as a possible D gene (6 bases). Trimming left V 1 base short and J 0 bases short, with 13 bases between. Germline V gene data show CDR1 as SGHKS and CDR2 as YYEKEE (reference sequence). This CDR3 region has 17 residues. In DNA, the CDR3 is TGTGCCAGCAGCTTGTCGGGGGGCACAGCAACTAATGAAAAACTGTTTTTT. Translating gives CASSLSGGTATNEKLFF. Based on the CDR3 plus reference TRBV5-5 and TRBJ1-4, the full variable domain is DAGVTQSPTHLIKTRGQQVTLRCSPISGHKSVSWYQQVLGQGPQFIFQYYEKEERGRGNFPDRFSARQFPNYSSELNVNALLLGDSALYLCASSLSGGTATNEKLFFGSGTQLSVL.